Following are 5 T cell receptor beta chains from one sample sequenced in a study of CD8+ T cells in alopecia areata (dated by TCRdb to the late 2010s). Read against the paper, the sample's time point label means: about 5 months on oral tofacitinib. Explained via the paper, the treatment or condition label denotes: oral pan-JAK inhibitor, 5-10 mg twice daily. Receptor amplification or capture employed the immunoSEQ multiplex PCR assay. For TCR sequencing, RNA was extracted from every sample and reverse transcribed into cDNA to serve as template. In its TCRdb copy, this immuneACCESS table keeps in-frame sequences only and misses some clones. Where compared with another copy, unresolved V genes explain less than half of these, and the others have no known cause. The sample profile shows 150,000 to 200,000 clones; roughly 60% of them were found once. The ten biggest clones cover about 0.94% of the sample.

The specimen was CD4+ T cells sorted from blood, collected at week 24, from a patient treated with tofacitinib. These TCRs come from a human donor with alopecia areata.

This clone has just a few counts. The rearrangement links TRBV2 to TRBJ1-5, with D hard to call. Trimming left V 7 bases short and J 2 bases short, with 9 bases between. Germline loops: CDR1 SNHLY, CDR2 FYNNEI. The CDR3 contains 13 residues. The CDR3 loop is CASKNEGNQPQHF. CDR3 coding DNA: TGTGCCAGCAAGAATGAGGGCAATCAGCCCCAGCATTTT.

V gene TRBV2 combines with J gene TRBJ2-1, with TRBD2 matching over 7 bases. Germline values: CDR1 SNHLY, CDR2 FYNNEI. V shed 6 bases, J shed 0 bases, and the junction held 8 bases outside the gene matches. CDR3 size: 16 residues. CDR3 nucleotide sequence: TGTGCCAGCAGGGACCTAGCGGCGAGCTCCTACAATGAGCAGTTCTTC. The encoded protein is CASRDLAASSYNEQFF.

The chain carries TRBV4-3 and TRBJ1-2; no reliable D call. The V end lost 0 bases, the J end lost 4 bases, and 12 bases lay between the germline ends. Germline lookup yields CDR1 LGHNA and CDR2 YSLEER. The CDR3 runs to 15 residues. CDR3 amino acids: CASSQEINFGYGYTF. The CDR3 DNA reads TGCGCCAGCAGCCAAGAGATCAATTTTGGCTATGGCTACACCTTC.

The chain combines TRBV4-1 with TRBJ2-2, with unresolved D. CDR1 is MGHRA and CDR2 is YSYEKL in the germline V gene. There are 14 residues in the CDR3. V was cut by 4 bases and J by 2 bases, with 8 bases left in between. CDR3 protein: CASSLDTNTGELFF. CDR3 sequence (DNA): TGCGCCAGCAGCCTAGACACCAACACCGGGGAGCTGTTTTTT.

This chain links TRBV29-1 with TRBJ2-7, with a possible D match to TRBD2 (6 bases). This CDR3 comprises 12 residues. V was cut by 6 bases and J by 6 bases, with 15 bases left in between. CDR1 SQVTM and CDR2 ANQGSEA come from the germline V gene. Written as DNA, the CDR3 is TGCAGCGTGGAGGGACTGTCTTTCGAGCAGTACTTC. This translates into CSVEGLSFEQYF.